Shown below are 25 T cell receptor beta chains from a single sample sequenced in a study of Graves' ophthalmopathy and Graves' hyperthyroidism. Amplified TCR beta CDR3 regions were obtained using RNA transcripts as template. The authors performed first-round RT-PCR with HTBI primers and then a second-round multiplex PCR. TCRdb re-analysed the multiplex PCR reads in MiXCR, keeping a single row per CDR3 protein. Here the sample spans 300,000 to 450,000 distinct CDR3 sequences, about 18% being singletons. Sequencing used peripheral blood. Source of these receptors: an adult woman with stable Graves' hyperthyroidism.

This clonotype was counted many times. The V and J genes are TRBV6-1 and TRBJ2-7; 8 bases map to TRBD2. Germline assignment: CDR1 MNHNS and CDR2 SASEGT. The CDR3 is 16 residues long. V lost 6 bases and J lost 2; bases outside the gene matches: 12. CDR3 in DNA: TGTGCCAGCAGCGTCACTGCGGGGGGTGACACCTACGAGCAGTACTTC. This gives the protein CASSVTAGGDTYEQYF.

The table lists this clonotype with many counts. CDR3 bases: TGTGCCAGCAGTGAAGTCGACGGCCCGCAAGAGACCCAGTACTTC. Translated: CASSEVDGPQETQYF. This chain uses TRBV2 with TRBJ2-5; D is ambiguous. CDR1 and CDR2 from the germline V gene are SNHLY and FYNNEI. V was shortened by 1 base and J by 2 bases, with 11 bases between the two germline ends. This CDR3 comprises 15 residues.

This chain connects TRBV18 to TRBJ2-2; a possible D gene is TRBD1 (6 bases). The germline V gene has CDR1 KGHSH and CDR2 LQKENI. This CDR3 is built from 13 residues. V was shortened by 6 bases and J by 5 bases, with 10 bases between the two germline ends. This CDR3 reads CASSGDRTGELFF. CDR3 coding DNA: TGTGCCAGCTCGGGAGACAGGACCGGGGAGCTGTTTTTT.

This clonotype was seen many times. The chain is built from TRBV7-2 and TRBJ2-3; 8 bases match TRBD2. Per germline, CDR1 SGHTA and CDR2 FQGNSA. Germline trimming cut 1 base from V and 2 bases from J; bases unmatched to any gene: 11. The CDR3 runs 18 residues. The CDR3 sequence: CASSLGQREWFLTDTQYF. The CDR3 coding sequence is TGTGCCAGCAGCTTAGGGCAGCGGGAGTGGTTTCTCACAGATACGCAGTATTTT.

This clonotype was seen at least ten times. This chain links TRBV28 with TRBJ1-6; D ambiguous. Per the germline V gene, CDR1 is MDHEN and CDR2 is SYDVKM. The CDR3 has 14 amino acids. Trimming pared 7 bases from V and 7 bases from J, leaving 14 bases between. The CDR3 protein is CASTPRAMNSPLHF. The CDR3 region has the DNA TGTGCCAGCACCCCACGGGCAATGAATTCACCCCTCCACTTT.

This clonotype was seen at least ten times. This chain joins TRBV15 and TRBJ1-3; 8 bases map to TRBD1. This CDR3 has 15 amino acids. CDR1 is LNHNV and CDR2 is YYDKDF in the germline V gene (reference sequence). J lost 4 bases, V lost 1 base, and 3 bases had no gene match. The CDR3 sequence is CATSRGQGLGNTIYF. As DNA, the CDR3 is TGTGCCACCAGCAGAGGACAGGGGTTGGGAAACACCATATATTTT.

This clonotype was found many times. The chain carries TRBV11-2 and TRBJ2-5; TRBD2 matches 11 bases. The CDR3 totals 16 residues. The V gene's germline CDR1 is SGHAT and CDR2 FQNNGV. V gave up 5 bases and J gave up 4 bases; unmatched junction bases: 9. This CDR3 reads CASSTGLAGGGETQYF. The CDR3 DNA sequence: TGTGCCAGCAGCACGGGTCTAGCGGGAGGTGGAGAGACCCAGTACTTC.

In its sample, this clonotype was seen many times. The gene calls are TRBV27 and TRBJ2-4, with D tentatively TRBD1 (6 bases). The germline V gene has CDR1 MNHEY and CDR2 SMNVEV (reference sequence). The CDR3 covers 13 residues. Trimming removed 6 bases at V and 1 base at J, with 7 bases between. CDR3 nucleotides: TGTGCCAGCAGGGGGGCGGCCAAAAACATTCAGTACTTC. Translation: CASRGAAKNIQYF.

This clonotype was found many times. V is TRBV29-1 and J is TRBJ1-2, with a tentative D call TRBD1 (6 bases). Deletions cut 2 bases from V and 8 bases from J, with 15 bases between. The CDR3 covers 13 residues. Germline CDR1 reads SQVTM; CDR2 reads ANQGSEA. CDR3 coding DNA: TGCAGCGTTGAAATAAACGGGGGGCTAGGCTACACCTTC. Amino acid sequence: CSVEINGGLGYTF. The complete variable domain, with remaining parts taken from reference TRBV29-1 and TRBJ1-2, reads SAVISQKPSRDICQRGTSLTIQCQVDSQVTMMFWYRQQPGQSLTLIATANQGSEATYESGFVIDKFPISRPNLTFSTLTVSNMSPEDSSIYLCSVEINGGLGYTFGSGTRLTVV.

This clonotype was seen repeatedly, ten times or more. The chain uses TRBV20-1 and TRBJ2-7; D is possibly TRBD2 (6 bases). V was pared by 5 bases and J by 5 bases, with 16 bases between. CDR1 and CDR2 (germline): DFQATT, SNEGSKA (reference sequence). The CDR3 is made up of 13 amino acids. This chain's CDR3 is CSAYPGRGNEQYF. CDR3 coding DNA: TGCAGTGCTTACCCCGGGAGAGGAAACGAGCAGTACTTC.

The sample holds many counts of this clonotype. The chain employs TRBV4-2 and TRBJ1-2; D perhaps matches TRBD1 (5 bases). This CDR3 is built from 14 residues. Between the trimmed V and J ends, which lost 3 bases and 4 bases, there was a span of 12 bases. CDR1 and CDR2 (germline): LGHNA, YNFKEQ. CDR3 bases: TGTGCCAGCAGCCACCGTGACAGCCTCTATGGCTACACCTTC. It yields the protein CASSHRDSLYGYTF.

The table lists this clonotype with many counts. The J gene is TRBJ1-1, the V gene TRBV30; 7 bases agree with TRBD1. The CDR3 is 13 amino acids. CDR1 GTSNPN and CDR2 SVGIG come from the germline V gene (reference sequence). V lost 3 bases to trimming and J lost 3 bases; unmatched junction nucleotides: 4. CDR3 amino acids: CAWRGQTDTEAFF. CDR3 DNA sequence: TGTGCCTGGAGGGGACAGACCGACACTGAAGCTTTCTTT.

This clonotype came up many times. The J gene is TRBJ2-2, the V gene TRBV6-5; TRBD1 aligns across 8 bases. With 0 bases clipped from V and 0 bases from J, the junction kept 0 bases outside the gene matches. The length of the CDR3 is 16 residues. The V gene's germline CDR1 is MNHEY and CDR2 SVGAGI. The CDR3 DNA follows: TGTGCCAGCAGTTACTCGGACAGGGCGAACACCGGGGAGCTGTTTTTT. Amino acid sequence: CASSYSDRANTGELFF.

This clonotype was observed many times. The genes are TRBV7-9 and TRBJ2-7; TRBD1 or TRBD2 may be the D gene (6 bases each). V was trimmed by 0 bases and J by 2 bases, leaving 11 bases between them. Germline V gene sequence: CDR1 SEHNR, CDR2 FQNEAQ (reference sequence). The CDR3 length is 15 residues. CDR3: CASSLAWGAAYEQYF. The CDR3, as DNA: TGTGCCAGCAGCTTAGCGTGGGGGGCTGCCTACGAGCAGTACTTC.

This clonotype has at least ten counts. The V call is TRBV6-5, the J call TRBJ1-2; D is unresolved. The germline V gene encodes CDR1 MNHEY and CDR2 SVGAGI. The CDR3 is 16 amino acids. The V end was cut by 2 bases, the J end by 4 bases, with 17 bases between. The CDR3 DNA follows: TGTGCCAGCAGTTACGATTTGCCAGCCATGTTCTATGGCTACACCTTC. Its translation is CASSYDLPAMFYGYTF.

There are many counts of this clonotype. The chain recombines TRBV12-3 or TRBV12-4 with TRBJ2-2; a possible D gene is TRBD1 (5 bases). This CDR3 contains 15 residues. Trimming left V 0 bases short and J 3 bases short, with 8 bases between. The CDR3 DNA is TGTGCCAGCAGTTTAGCTCCAGGGCACACCGGGGAGCTGTTTTTT. Its translation: CASSLAPGHTGELFF.

This clonotype has ten or more counts. The chain carries TRBV4-3 and TRBJ2-5; D gene ambiguous. Trimming shortened V by 0 bases and J by 1 base, and 9 bases separated the two germline ends. The germline V gene encodes CDR1 LGHNA and CDR2 YSLEER. The CDR3 is 15 amino acids. CDR3 sequence: CASSQDFTVQETQYF. For the CDR3, the DNA is TGCGCCAGCAGCCAAGACTTTACGGTCCAAGAGACCCAGTACTTC.

This clonotype was recorded at least ten times. V gene TRBV29-1 combines with J gene TRBJ1-5; no firm D call. V was clipped by 4 bases and J by 1 base, with 11 bases between them. The germline V gene has CDR1 SQVTM and CDR2 ANQGSEA. The CDR3 totals 14 residues. CDR3 in amino acids: CSVANTNSNQPQHF. The CDR3 DNA follows: TGCAGCGTTGCAAACACCAACAGCAATCAGCCCCAGCATTTT.

In this sample, this clonotype turned up many times. The V gene is TRBV3-1, the J gene TRBJ1-2; D unresolved. Germline V gives CDR1 LGHDT, CDR2 YNNKEL (reference sequence). V was pared by 9 bases and J by 0 bases, with 14 bases between. CDR3 length equals 14 residues. The DNA of the CDR3 is TGTGCCAGATGGTGTCAGAAGACTAACTATGGCTACACCTTC. Amino acid sequence: CARWCQKTNYGYTF.

This clonotype occurred many times. V gene TRBV5-1 combines with J gene TRBJ2-7; 10 nucleotides line up with TRBD2. CDR3 length: 16 residues. Germline CDR1 is SGHRS and CDR2 is YFSETQ. With V trimmed by 3 bases and J by 5 bases, 11 bases remained unmatched. The CDR3 coding sequence is TGCGCCAGCAGCTCACCACCGGGACTAGCGCTCGACGAGCAGTACTTC. As protein: CASSSPPGLALDEQYF.

There are many counts of this clonotype. V usage is TRBV19 and J usage is TRBJ1-6; possibly TRBD1 for D (6 bases). Germline lookup yields CDR1 LNHDA and CDR2 SQIVND (reference sequence). Trimming left V 6 bases short and J 3 bases short, with 12 bases between. The CDR3 extends over 15 amino acids. The CDR3 bases are TGTGCCAGTAGACCTACAGGGATCTATAATTCACCCCTCCACTTT. Protein product: CASRPTGIYNSPLHF.

Many counts were recorded for this clonotype. This sequence joins TRBV12-3 or TRBV12-4 and TRBJ1-1; weak D call: TRBD1 (5 bases). This CDR3 is built from 12 residues. V was cut by 2 bases and J by 8 bases, with 9 bases left in between. The CDR3 coding sequence is TGTGCCAGCAGTTTAATCGGGGGAGAAGCTTTCTTT. The encoded protein is CASSLIGGEAFF.

This clonotype came up many times. This chain connects TRBV28 to TRBJ2-7, with a weak D call TRBD1 (6 bases). This CDR3 region has 14 residues. The germline CDR1 and CDR2 sequences are MDHEN and SYDVKM. V was pared by 6 bases and J by 3 bases, with 15 bases between. The CDR3 DNA reads as TGTGCCAGCAGGCCGGACAGTTTTAGCTACGAGCAGTACTTC. Translation: CASRPDSFSYEQYF.

This chain joins TRBV20-1 and TRBJ2-7; D is uncertain. The V gene lost 6 bases and the J gene lost 2 bases, with 8 bases spanning the gap. The CDR3 extends over 11 amino acids. CDR1 and CDR2 from the germline V gene are DFQATT and SNEGSKA (reference sequence). The CDR3 DNA is TGCAGTGCGAGGATAACCTACGAGCAGTACTTC. This gives the protein CSARITYEQYF.

On this clonotype: The junction differs from germline at one of its ends, possibly a read error. The genes are TRBV6-5 and TRBJ2-4; 7 positions match TRBD1. The CDR3 covers 15 residues. The V gene's germline CDR1 is MNHEY and CDR2 SVGAGI. In DNA form, the CDR3 reads TGTGCCAGCAGCTACAGGCCGGGACAGAGAACCATTAAGTACTTC. Translating gives CASSYRPGQRTIKYF.